The 7 T cell receptor beta chains reported below all come from one sample, sequenced in a study of blood T cell repertoires in COVID-19. The table came from immunoSEQ multiplex PCR; TCRdb's copy has only in-frame clones and leaves some out. The repertoire holds about 230,000 clones, with around 88% as singletons. The sequenced material came from peripheral blood. The receptor set was obtained from a man aged 40-49 years with active or convalescent COVID-19.

V gene TRBV6-5 combines with J gene TRBJ2-1; 7 bases fit TRBD2. CDR1 is MNHEY and CDR2 is SVGAGI in the germline V gene. This CDR3 has 13 residues. V was pared by 10 bases and J by 9 bases, with 12 bases of the junction left unmatched. The DNA for the CDR3 is TGTGCCACCGAGCTGGGAGGGACCAGTGAGCAGTTCTTC. Translation gives CATELGGTSEQFF.

The genes are TRBV5-4 and TRBJ2-7, with TRBD2 identical over 12 bases. V lost 1 base to trimming and J lost 4 bases; unmatched junction nucleotides: 3. CDR3 length: 15 residues. The germline CDR1 and CDR2 sequences are SGHNT and YYREEE (reference sequence). The CDR3 here is CASSLLAGGPYEQYF. As DNA, the CDR3 is TGTGCCAGCAGCTTGCTAGCGGGAGGGCCTTACGAGCAGTACTTC.

This chain joins TRBV7-3 and TRBJ1-1; D is possibly TRBD1 (6 bases). The V end was cut by 2 bases, the J end by 9 bases, with 10 bases between. CDR1 is SGHTA and CDR2 is FQGTGA in the germline V gene. This CDR3 is 12 amino acids long. CDR3 bases: TGTGCCAGCAGCTTAGACGGACAGAAAGCTTTCTTT. Protein: CASSLDGQKAFF.

The sample holds one count of this clone. The V call is TRBV6-5, the J call TRBJ1-5; D remains ambiguous. V lost 6 bases, J lost 9 bases, and 15 bases lay in between. The CDR3 covers 13 residues. In germline, CDR1 is MNHEY, CDR2 SVGAGI. The CDR3 spells CASSRTAGGPQHF. Here the CDR3 DNA reads TGTGCCAGCAGCCGGACTGCCGGAGGGCCCCAGCATTTT.

This rearrangement joins TRBV6-4 to TRBJ1-5, with 7 positions matching TRBD1. CDR1 is MRHNA and CDR2 is SNTAGT in the germline V gene. With 2 bases clipped from V and 2 bases from J, the junction kept 6 bases outside the gene matches. This CDR3 is built from 16 residues. In DNA form, the CDR3 reads TGTGCCAGCAGTGACAGGGACAGCACTTGCAATCAGCCCCAGCATTTT. It is translated as CASSDRDSTCNQPQHF.

This clone has a single count. The V gene is TRBV5-1, the J gene TRBJ2-2; TRBD2 matches at 11 bases. Germline loops: CDR1 SGHRS, CDR2 YFSETQ. The trim removed 1 base at V and 2 bases at J, leaving 4 bases unmatched. The CDR3 covers 17 residues. The DNA of the CDR3 is TGCGCCAGCAGCTTGTGGCTAGCGGGAGGAAACACCGGGGAGCTGTTTTTT. This sequence encodes CASSLWLAGGNTGELFF.

The chain combines TRBV27 with TRBJ1-1; possibly TRBD1 for D (6 bases). In germline, CDR1 is MNHEY, CDR2 SMNVEV (reference sequence). V was cut by 2 bases and J by 3 bases, with 10 bases left in between. The length of the CDR3 is 14 residues. The CDR3 DNA follows: TGTGCCAGCAGTTTAGGGCGACAGGACACTGAAGCTTTCTTT. The encoded protein is CASSLGRQDTEAFF.